This is a list of T cell receptor beta chains from one sample in a study of cytomegalovirus exposure and HLA in healthy donors. Some clones are missing from TCRdb's copy, which holds only in-frame ones; the method was immunoSEQ multiplex PCR. Of roughly 200,000 clones listed, about three quarters are singletons. Sequencing was done on a sample of PBMCs. The receptor source for this set is a woman aged 60-75 years in good health and CMV-seropositive. Both conserved end residues are part of each CDR3. The D gene is left open where the match is weak. Clone sizes are given selectively: once, few, many, or a class where the clone is expanded.

TRBV5-5	-	TRBD2	TRBJ2-7	16	CASSLTSSGSAYEQYF	TGTGCCAGCAGCTTGACGTCTAGCGGGAGTGCTTACGAGCAGTACTTC
TRBV27	few	TRBD2	TRBJ2-7	18	CASSSRGTSGRVYYEQYF	TGTGCCAGCAGTAGCAGAGGGACTAGCGGGAGGGTTTACTACGAGCAGTACTTC
TRBV9	-	-	TRBJ2-5	19	CASSVATPPIGTRQETQYF	TGTGCCAGCAGCGTAGCTACCCCCCCGATAGGGACAAGACAAGAGACCCAGTACTTC
TRBV19	-	TRBD1	TRBJ2-1	12	CASRDRGHEQFF	TGTGCCAGCCGGGACAGGGGTCATGAGCAGTTCTTC
TRBV13	-	TRBD1	TRBJ2-1	13	CASSYDRVNEQFF	TGTGCCAGCAGTTACGACAGGGTCAATGAGCAGTTCTTC
TRBV5-6	few	-	TRBJ2-2	18	CASSYYRETTADTGELFF	TGTGCCAGCAGCTACTACAGGGAGACAACCGCGGACACCGGGGAGCTGTTTTTT
TRBV19	few	-	TRBJ1-5	15	CASHSRAWGNQPQHF	TGTGCCAGCCACTCCAGGGCGTGGGGCAATCAGCCCCAGCATTTT
TRBV27	-	TRBD2	TRBJ2-3	19	CASSSAMEGTSGRSDTQYF	TGTGCCAGCAGTTCCGCCATGGAGGGGACTAGCGGGAGATCAGATACGCAGTATTTT
TRBV9	-	-	TRBJ1-3	16	CASSVVMGGSGNTIYF	TGTGCCAGCAGCGTAGTGATGGGGGGCTCTGGAAACACCATATATTTT
TRBV7-8	-	-	TRBJ1-3	16	CASSRLGTLCGNTIYF	TGTGCCAGCAGCAGGCTCGGGACTTTGTGTGGAAACACCATATATTTT
TRBV19	-	-	TRBJ2-2	14	CASTFGTEIRELFF	TGTGCCAGTACCTTCGGGACTGAAATAAGGGAGCTGTTTTTT
TRBV7-3	-	TRBD1	TRBJ1-1	14	CASSFTGGNTEAFF	TGTGCCAGCAGCTTCACAGGGGGGAACACTGAAGCTTTCTTT
TRBV2	-	-	TRBJ2-6	14	CASRGTSGANGLTF	TGTGCCAGCAGGGGGACATCTGGGGCCAACGGCCTGACTTTC
TRBV28	-	TRBD1	TRBJ2-7	13	CASKLTGVYEQYF	TGTGCCAGCAAACTGACAGGGGTCTACGAGCAGTACTTC
TRBV30	-	-	TRBJ2-2	14	CAWSVVGSTGELFF	TGTGCCTGGAGTGTAGTGGGCAGCACCGGGGAGCTGTTTTTT
TRBV7-2	-	TRBD1	TRBJ2-1	15	CASSLGTGVGNEQFF	TGTGCCAGCAGCTTGGGGACAGGGGTCGGGAATGAGCAGTTCTTC
TRBV6-5	-	TRBD1	TRBJ2-7	14	CASRPDRAANEQYF	TGTGCCAGCAGACCGGACAGGGCGGCTAACGAGCAGTACTTC
TRBV30	once	-	TRBJ1-4	15	CAWNVGGLGNEKLFF	TGTGCCTGGAATGTCGGGGGACTGGGGAATGAAAAACTGTTTTTT
TRBV30	-	TRBD1	TRBJ2-7	12	CAWDRVAYEQYF	TGTGCCTGGGACAGGGTGGCCTACGAGCAGTACTTC
TRBV28	once	-	TRBJ2-2	13	CASRRDGVGELFF	TGTGCCAGCAGGCGGGACGGGGTCGGGGAGCTGTTTTTT
TRBV28	-	-	TRBJ2-5	14	CASRYGGRTETQYF	TGTGCCAGCAGGTACGGGGGGCGGACGGAGACCCAGTACTTC
TRBV5-4	-	TRBD2	TRBJ2-3	17	CASSSRLAGGSTDTQYF	TGTGCCAGCAGCTCAAGACTAGCGGGGGGAAGCACAGATACGCAGTATTTT
TRBV18	once	TRBD2	TRBJ2-1	13	CASSPAGDNEQFF	TGTGCCAGCTCACCCGCGGGAGACAATGAGCAGTTCTTC
TRBV18	-	-	TRBJ2-5	12	CASSPEQETQYF	TGTGCCAGCTCACCAGAGCAAGAGACCCAGTACTTC
TRBV28	-	TRBD2	TRBJ2-7	16	CASSLWASGENYEQYF	TGTGCCAGCAGTTTGTGGGCTAGCGGGGAGAACTACGAGCAGTACTTC
TRBV5-5	-	-	TRBJ2-7	12	CASSLEGGTTYF	TGTGCCAGCAGCTTGGAGGGCGGGACGACTTACTTC
TRBV6-6	-	-	TRBJ2-7	16	CASSYFGQQGSYEQYF	TGTGCCAGCAGTTACTTTGGACAGCAGGGCTCCTACGAGCAGTACTTC
TRBV9	-	-	TRBJ1-1	11	CASSVVTEAFF	TGTGCCAGCAGCGTAGTAACTGAAGCTTTCTTT